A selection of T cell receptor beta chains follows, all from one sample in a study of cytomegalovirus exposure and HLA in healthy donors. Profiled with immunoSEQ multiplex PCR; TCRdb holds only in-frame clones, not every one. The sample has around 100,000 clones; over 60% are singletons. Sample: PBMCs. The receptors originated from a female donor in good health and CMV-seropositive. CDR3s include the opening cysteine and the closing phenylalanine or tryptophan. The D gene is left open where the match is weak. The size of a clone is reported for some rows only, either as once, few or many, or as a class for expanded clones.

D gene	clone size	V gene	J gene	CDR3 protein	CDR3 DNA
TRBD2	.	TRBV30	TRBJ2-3	CAWRTSGRDTQYF	TGTGCCTGGAGGACTAGCGGGAGAGATACGCAGTATTTT
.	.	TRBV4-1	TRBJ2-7	CATRGGQGYEQYF	TGCGCCACCAGGGGCGGCCAGGGCTACGAGCAGTACTTC
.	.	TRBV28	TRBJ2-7	CASSRVDEQYF	TGTGCCAGCAGTCGCGTGGACGAGCAGTACTTC
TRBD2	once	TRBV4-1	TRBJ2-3	CASSPATSGGTDTQYF	TGCGCCAGCAGCCCCGCGACTAGCGGGGGAACAGATACGCAGTATTTT
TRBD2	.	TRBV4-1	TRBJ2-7	CASSPQLAGDYEQYF	TGCGCCAGCAGCCCACAACTAGCGGGAGACTACGAGCAGTACTTC
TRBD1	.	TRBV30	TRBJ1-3	CAWTRGTDRNTIYF	TGTGCCTGGACCCGAGGGACAGACCGAAACACCATATATTTT
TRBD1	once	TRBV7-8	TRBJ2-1	CASSFPLHRDRANEQFF	TGTGCCAGCAGCTTCCCCCTACACCGGGACAGGGCCAATGAGCAGTTCTTC
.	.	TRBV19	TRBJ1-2	CASSIDRGNYGYTF	TGTGCCAGTAGTATAGATCGGGGAAACTATGGCTACACCTTC
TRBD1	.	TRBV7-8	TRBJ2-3	CASSSQQGSTDTQYF	TGTGCCAGCAGCTCCCAACAGGGGAGCACAGATACGCAGTATTTT
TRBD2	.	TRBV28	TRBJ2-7	CASSLQGGGEQYF	TGTGCCAGCAGTTTACAGGGCGGGGGCGAGCAGTACTTC
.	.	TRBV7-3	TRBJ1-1	CASSFGAGNTEAFF	TGTGCCAGCAGCTTTGGGGCCGGGAACACTGAAGCTTTCTTT
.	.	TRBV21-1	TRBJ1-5	CASSKAPDRVGNQPQHF	TGTGCCAGCAGCAAAGCGCCGGACAGGGTGGGTAATCAGCCCCAGCATTTT
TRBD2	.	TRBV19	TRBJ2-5	CASSTGLAGFQETQYF	TGTGCCAGTAGTACAGGACTAGCGGGGTTCCAAGAGACCCAGTACTTC
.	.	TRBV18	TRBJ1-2	CASSPVPLDRRYGYTF	TGTGCCAGCTCACCGGTTCCCTTAGACAGGAGGTATGGCTACACCTTC
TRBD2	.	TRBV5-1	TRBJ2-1	CASRRLAGHNEQFF	TGCGCCAGCAGAAGACTAGCGGGTCACAATGAGCAGTTCTTC